This TCR beta chain was identified during a study of blood T cell repertoires in COVID-19. Trimming removed 5 bases from V and 1 base from J, with 9 bases in between. There are 12 residues in the CDR3. From germline, CDR1 is GTSNPN and CDR2 SVGIG (reference sequence). Profiled with immunoSEQ multiplex PCR; TCRdb holds only in-frame clones, not every one. The table includes more than 55,000 clones, approximately 92% detected once. J is TRBJ2-7 and V is TRBV30; a possible D gene is TRBD2 (6 bases). Sequences were obtained from peripheral blood. The sequence was collected from a woman between 55 and 75 years old with COVID-19, enrolled during active disease. In DNA form, the CDR3 reads TGTGCCTGGCAGCGGGCATCCTACGAGCAGTACTTC. It codes for CAWQRASYEQYF.